This T cell receptor (beta chain) emerged from a study of blood T cells in healthy people across ages. Each donor had around 11 milliliters of peripheral blood drawn. Samples each yielded at least 5.5 micrograms of total RNA. Regarding this clonotype: Antigen: not known.

The V gene's germline CDR1 is LGHNA and CDR2 YSLEER. V was cut by 1 base and J by 1 base, with 10 bases left in between. The CDR3 covers 15 residues. The use of a sample-barcoded 5' primer and a J-beta primer mix characterized a second PCR of 7 to 11 cycles. Each of the cDNA molecules was tagged by a template-switch adaptor with 12 random nucleotides. TCRdb used MiXCR to reprocess the 5' RACE reads, holding one entry per CDR3 protein. This table has about a million distinct CDR3 sequences, around two fifths appearing once. Broader study findings: As age increased, TCR beta diversity per million T cells fell in a roughly linear fashion.

The specimen was blood. This TCR came from a young man in good health. The genes are TRBV4-3 and TRBJ1-1; weak D call: TRBD1 (6 bases). CDR3 protein: CASSQGQVTNTEAFF. Here the CDR3 DNA reads TGCGCCAGCAGCCAAGGACAGGTGACGAACACTGAAGCTTTCTTT.